This is a list of T cell receptor beta chains from one sample in a study of cytomegalovirus exposure and HLA in healthy donors. Clones were sequenced by immunoSEQ multiplex PCR, and TCRdb holds only the in-frame ones, with some missing. The data show about 160,000 clones, with approximately 80% seen just once and roughly 6.2% held by the top ten. Sequencing used PBMCs. Receptors originate from a male donor in good health and CMV-seropositive. The CDR3 runs from the conserved cysteine through the conserved F or W. D genes are given only for firm matches. Clone size is stated in some rows and not others, as once, few, many or a class when expanded.

D gene	V gene	clone size	J gene	CDR3 DNA	CDR3 protein
NA	TRBV30	NA	TRBJ1-2	TGTGCCTGGAGAGCCAGGTTAAACTATGGCTACACCTTC	CAWRARLNYGYTF
TRBD1	TRBV28	NA	TRBJ2-7	TGTGCCAGCAGTTTGGAAGGGACAGGGGGTCCCCTTTACGAGCAGTACTTC	CASSLEGTGGPLYEQYF
TRBD2	TRBV7-9	NA	TRBJ2-7	TGTTCCAGCAGCTTAGGGACTAGCGGGCTCCACCACGAGCAGTACTTC	CSSSLGTSGLHHEQYF
NA	TRBV19	once	TRBJ1-2	TGTGCCAGTAGTATGCAGGGTGGCGGCTACACCTTC	CASSMQGGGYTF
NA	TRBV19	NA	TRBJ1-1	TGTGCCACTACCGGACAGCCGAGAGGGAACACTGAAGCTTTCTTT	CATTGQPRGNTEAFF
NA	TRBV30	NA	TRBJ1-1	TGTGCCTGCCGGGAGAACACTGAAGCTTTCTTT	CACRENTEAFF
TRBD2	TRBV27	NA	TRBJ2-1	TGTGCCAGCAGTTTCTTGGGACTAGCGGGAGAGGAGCAGTTCTTC	CASSFLGLAGEEQFF
NA	TRBV15	NA	TRBJ1-1	TGTGCCACCAGCAGTCCAACCCCCCCAGGGTTGTCAAACACTGAAGCTTTCTTT	CATSSPTPPGLSNTEAFF
NA	TRBV2	NA	TRBJ2-5	TGTGCCAGCAGTGATCGACGGGAAGAGACCCAGTACTTC	CASSDRREETQYF
NA	TRBV5-4	NA	TRBJ2-5	TGTGCCAGCAGCTTCGACTCTTACCAAGAGACCCAGTACTTC	CASSFDSYQETQYF